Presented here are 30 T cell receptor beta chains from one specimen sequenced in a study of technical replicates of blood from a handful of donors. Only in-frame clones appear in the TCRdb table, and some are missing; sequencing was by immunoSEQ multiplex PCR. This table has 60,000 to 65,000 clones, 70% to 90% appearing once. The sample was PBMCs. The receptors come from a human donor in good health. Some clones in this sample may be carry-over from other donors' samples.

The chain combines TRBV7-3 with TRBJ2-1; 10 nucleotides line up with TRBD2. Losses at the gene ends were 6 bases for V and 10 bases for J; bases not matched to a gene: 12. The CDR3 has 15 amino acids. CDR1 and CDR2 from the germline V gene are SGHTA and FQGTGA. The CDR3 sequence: CASSPTSGTIQEQFF. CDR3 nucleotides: TGTGCCAGCAGTCCCACTAGCGGGACGATTCAGGAGCAGTTCTTC.

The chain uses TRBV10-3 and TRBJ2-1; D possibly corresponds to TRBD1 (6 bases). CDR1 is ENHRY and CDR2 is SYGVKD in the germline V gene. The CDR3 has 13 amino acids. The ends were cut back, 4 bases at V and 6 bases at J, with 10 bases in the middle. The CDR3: CAISGGRGNEQFF. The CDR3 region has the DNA TGTGCCATCAGTGGGGGCAGGGGCAATGAGCAGTTCTTC.

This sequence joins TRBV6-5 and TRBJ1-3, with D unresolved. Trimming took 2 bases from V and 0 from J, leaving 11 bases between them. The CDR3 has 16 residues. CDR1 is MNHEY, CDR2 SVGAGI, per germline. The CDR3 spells CASSYDYSSSGNTIYF. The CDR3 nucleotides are TGTGCCAGCAGTTACGACTACTCTAGCTCTGGAAACACCATATATTTT.

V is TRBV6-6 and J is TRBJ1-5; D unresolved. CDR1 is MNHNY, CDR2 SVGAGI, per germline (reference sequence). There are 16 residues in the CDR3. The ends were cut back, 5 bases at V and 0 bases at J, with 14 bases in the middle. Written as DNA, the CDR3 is TGTGCCAGCAGTACCCGGGGAGTCCTTAGCAATCAGCCCCAGCATTTT. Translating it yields CASSTRGVLSNQPQHF.

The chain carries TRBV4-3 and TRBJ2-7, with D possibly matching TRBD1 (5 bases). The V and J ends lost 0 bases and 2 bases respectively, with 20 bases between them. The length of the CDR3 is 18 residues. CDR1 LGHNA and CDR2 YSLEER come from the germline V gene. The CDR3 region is CASSQDWGRQAVTYEQYF. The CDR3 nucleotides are TGCGCCAGCAGCCAAGATTGGGGCCGGCAGGCGGTCACCTACGAGCAGTACTTC.

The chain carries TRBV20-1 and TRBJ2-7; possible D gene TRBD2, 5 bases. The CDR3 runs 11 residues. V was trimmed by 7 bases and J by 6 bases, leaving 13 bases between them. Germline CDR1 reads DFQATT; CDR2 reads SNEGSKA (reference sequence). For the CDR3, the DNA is TGCAGTGGCGGGTCGACCGCCGAGCAGTACTTC. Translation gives CSGGSTAEQYF.

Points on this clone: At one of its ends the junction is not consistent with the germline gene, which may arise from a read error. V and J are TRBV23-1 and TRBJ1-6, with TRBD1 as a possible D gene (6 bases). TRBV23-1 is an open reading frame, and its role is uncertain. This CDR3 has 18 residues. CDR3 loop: CASTQRGQPSSYNSPLHF. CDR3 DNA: TGCGCCAGCACTCAACGAGGACAGCCGAGCTCCTATAATTCACCCCTCCACTTT.

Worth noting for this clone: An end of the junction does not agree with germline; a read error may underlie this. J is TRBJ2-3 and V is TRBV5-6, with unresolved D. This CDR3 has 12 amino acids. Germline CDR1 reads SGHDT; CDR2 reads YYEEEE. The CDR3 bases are TGTGCCAGCAGCGCAGACACAGTTACGCAGTATTTT. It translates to CASSADTVTQYF.

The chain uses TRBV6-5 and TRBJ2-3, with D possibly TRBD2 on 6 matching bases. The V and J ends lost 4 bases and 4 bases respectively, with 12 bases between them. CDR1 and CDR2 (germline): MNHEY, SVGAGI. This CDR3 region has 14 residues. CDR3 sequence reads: CASSWTILSDTQYF. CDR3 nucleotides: TGTGCCAGCAGTTGGACTATTTTGTCAGATACGCAGTATTTT.

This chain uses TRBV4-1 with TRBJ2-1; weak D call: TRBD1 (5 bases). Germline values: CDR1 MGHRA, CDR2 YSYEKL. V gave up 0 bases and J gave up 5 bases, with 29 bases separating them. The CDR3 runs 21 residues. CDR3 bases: TGCGCCAGCAGCCAAGAAGGTCCCGAATTTCTAGTTTTAAGGGGAAACAATGAGCAGTTCTTC. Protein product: CASSQEGPEFLVLRGNNEQFF.

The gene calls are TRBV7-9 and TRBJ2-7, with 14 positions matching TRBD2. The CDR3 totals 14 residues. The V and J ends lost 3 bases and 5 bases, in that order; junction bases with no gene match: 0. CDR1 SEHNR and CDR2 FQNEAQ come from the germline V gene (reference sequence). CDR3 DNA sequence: TGTGCCAGCAGCTTGGGACTAGCGGGAGACGAGCAGTACTTC. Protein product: CASSLGLAGDEQYF.

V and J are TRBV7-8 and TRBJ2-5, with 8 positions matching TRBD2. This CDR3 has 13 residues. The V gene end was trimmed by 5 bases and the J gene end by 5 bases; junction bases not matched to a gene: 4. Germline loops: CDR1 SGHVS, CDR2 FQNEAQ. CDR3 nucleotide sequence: TGTGCCAGCAGCGGACTAGCTAGGGAGACCCAGTACTTC. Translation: CASSGLARETQYF.

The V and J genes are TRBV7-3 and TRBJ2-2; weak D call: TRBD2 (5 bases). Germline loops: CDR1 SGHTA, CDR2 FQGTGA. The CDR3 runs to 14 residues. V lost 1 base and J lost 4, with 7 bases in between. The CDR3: CASSLRGITGELFF. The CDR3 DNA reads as TGTGCCAGCAGCTTAAGAGGGATCACCGGGGAGCTGTTTTTT. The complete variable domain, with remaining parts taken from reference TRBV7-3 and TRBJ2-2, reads GAGVSQTPSNKVTEKGKYVELRCDPISGHTALYWYRQSLGQGPEFLIYFQGTGAADDSGLPNDRFFAVRPEGSVSTLKIQRTERGDSAVYLCASSLRGITGELFFGEGSRLTVL.

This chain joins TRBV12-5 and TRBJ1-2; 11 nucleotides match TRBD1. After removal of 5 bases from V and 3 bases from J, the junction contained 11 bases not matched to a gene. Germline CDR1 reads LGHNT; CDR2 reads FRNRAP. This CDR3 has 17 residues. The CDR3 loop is CASGPNRPGQGDYGYTF. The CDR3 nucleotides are TGTGCTAGTGGTCCAAACCGACCGGGACAGGGGGACTATGGCTACACCTTC.

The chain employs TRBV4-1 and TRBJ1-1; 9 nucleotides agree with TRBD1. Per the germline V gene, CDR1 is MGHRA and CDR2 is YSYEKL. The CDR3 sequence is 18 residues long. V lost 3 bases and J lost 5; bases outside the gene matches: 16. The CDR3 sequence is CASSHPTGGALLWTEAFF. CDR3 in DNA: TGCGCCAGCAGCCATCCAACAGGGGGCGCTTTGTTGTGGACTGAAGCTTTCTTT.

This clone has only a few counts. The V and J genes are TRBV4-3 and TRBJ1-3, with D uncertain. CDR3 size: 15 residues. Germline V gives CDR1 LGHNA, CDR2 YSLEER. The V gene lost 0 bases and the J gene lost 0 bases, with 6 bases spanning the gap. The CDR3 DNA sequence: TGCGCCAGCAGCCAAGAACGCGGCTCTGGAAACACCATATATTTT. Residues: CASSQERGSGNTIYF.

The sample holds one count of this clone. The CDR3 reads CASSPGGRNTEAFF. The CDR3 bases are TGTGCCAGCTCCCCAGGGGGGAGAAACACTGAAGCTTTCTTT. This rearrangement joins TRBV11-1 to TRBJ1-1, with 7 bases that match TRBD1. After removal of 8 bases from V and 2 bases from J, the junction contained 8 bases not matched to a gene. There are 14 residues in the CDR3. CDR1 and CDR2 from the germline V gene are SGHAT and FQDESV (reference sequence).

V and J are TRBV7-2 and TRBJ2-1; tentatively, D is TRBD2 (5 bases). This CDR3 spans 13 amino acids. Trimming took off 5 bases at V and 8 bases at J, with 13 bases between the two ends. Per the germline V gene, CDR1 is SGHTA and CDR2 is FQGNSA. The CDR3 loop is CASSPWERDEQFF. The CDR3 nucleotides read TGTGCCAGCAGCCCCTGGGAGAGGGATGAGCAGTTCTTC. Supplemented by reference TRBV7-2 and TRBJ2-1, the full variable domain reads GAGVSQSPSNKVTEKGKDVELRCDPISGHTALYWYRQSLGQGLEFLIYFQGNSAPDKSGLPSDRFSAERTGGSVSTLTIQRTQQEDSAVYLCASSPWERDEQFFGPGTRLTVL.

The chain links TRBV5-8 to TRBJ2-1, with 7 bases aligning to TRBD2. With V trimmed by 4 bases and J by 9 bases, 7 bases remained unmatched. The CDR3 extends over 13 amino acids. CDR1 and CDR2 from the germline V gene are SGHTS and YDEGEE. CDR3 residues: CASSGGLLGEQFF. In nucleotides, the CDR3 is TGTGCCAGCAGCGGGGGACTACTCGGTGAGCAGTTCTTC.

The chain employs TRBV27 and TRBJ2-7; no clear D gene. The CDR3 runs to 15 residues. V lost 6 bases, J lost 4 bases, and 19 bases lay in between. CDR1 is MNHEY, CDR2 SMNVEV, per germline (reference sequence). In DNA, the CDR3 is TGTGCCAGCAGCCCCTGGTTCGCAGCAGGATACGAGCAGTACTTC. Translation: CASSPWFAAGYEQYF.

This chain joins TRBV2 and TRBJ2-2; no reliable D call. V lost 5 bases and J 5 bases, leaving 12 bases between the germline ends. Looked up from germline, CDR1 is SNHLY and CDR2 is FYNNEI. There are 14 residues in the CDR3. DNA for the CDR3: TGTGCCAGCAGTCAGACAATGGCGACCGGGGAGCTGTTTTTT. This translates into CASSQTMATGELFF.

The CDR3 loop reads CASSPRLGGQFF. DNA for the CDR3: TGTGCCAGCAGTCCCAGACTCGGGGGGCAGTTCTTC. The rearrangement links TRBV25-1 to TRBJ2-1; D possibly corresponds to TRBD2 (6 bases). V was pared by 5 bases and J by 12 bases, with 14 bases between. The V gene's germline CDR1 is MGHDK and CDR2 SYGVNS. This CDR3 has 12 residues. The whole variable domain, remainder taken from reference TRBV25-1 and TRBJ2-1, is EADIYQTPRYLVIGTGKKITLECSQTMGHDKMYWYQQDPGMELHLIHYSYGVNSTEKGDLSSESTVSRIRTEHFPLTLESARPSHTSQYLCASSPRLGGQFFGPGTRLTVL.

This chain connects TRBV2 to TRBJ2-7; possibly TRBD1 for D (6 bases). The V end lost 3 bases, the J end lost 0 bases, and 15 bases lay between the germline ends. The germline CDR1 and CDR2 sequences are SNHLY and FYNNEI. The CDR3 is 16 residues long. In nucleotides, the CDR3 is TGTGCCAGCAGTGAGACGGACAGTCCGCGCTCCTACGAGCAGTACTTC. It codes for CASSETDSPRSYEQYF.

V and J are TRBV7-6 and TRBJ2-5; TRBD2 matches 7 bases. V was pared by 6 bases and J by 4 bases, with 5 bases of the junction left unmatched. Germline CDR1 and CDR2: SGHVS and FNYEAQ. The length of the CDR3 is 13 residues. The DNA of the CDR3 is TGTGCCAGCAGTAGGACTAGTAGAGAGACCCAGTACTTC. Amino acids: CASSRTSRETQYF.

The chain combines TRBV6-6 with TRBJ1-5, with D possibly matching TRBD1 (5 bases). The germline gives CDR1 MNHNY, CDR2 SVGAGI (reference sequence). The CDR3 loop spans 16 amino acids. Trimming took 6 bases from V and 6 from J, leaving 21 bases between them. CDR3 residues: CASSPGTPLTGQPQHF. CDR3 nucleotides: TGTGCCAGCAGCCCCGGGACTCCACTAACGGGTCAGCCCCAGCATTTT.

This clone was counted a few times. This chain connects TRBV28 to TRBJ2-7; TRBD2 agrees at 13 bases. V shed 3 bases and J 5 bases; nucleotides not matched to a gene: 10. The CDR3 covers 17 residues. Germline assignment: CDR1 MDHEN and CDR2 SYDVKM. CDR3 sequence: CASSFKSGTSGTHEQYF. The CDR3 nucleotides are TGTGCCAGCAGTTTTAAATCCGGGACTAGCGGGACCCACGAGCAGTACTTC. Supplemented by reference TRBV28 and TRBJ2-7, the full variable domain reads DVKVTQSSRYLVKRTGEKVFLECVQDMDHENMFWYRQDPGLGLRLIYFSYDVKMKEKGDIPEGYSVSREKKERFSLILESASTNQTSMYLCASSFKSGTSGTHEQYFGPGTRLTVT.

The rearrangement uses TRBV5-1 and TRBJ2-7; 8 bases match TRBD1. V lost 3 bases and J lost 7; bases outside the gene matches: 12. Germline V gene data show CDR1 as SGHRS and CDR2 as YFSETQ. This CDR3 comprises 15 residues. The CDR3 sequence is CASSSADRATGEQYF. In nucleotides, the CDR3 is TGCGCCAGCAGCTCGGCGGACAGGGCAACTGGTGAGCAGTACTTC.

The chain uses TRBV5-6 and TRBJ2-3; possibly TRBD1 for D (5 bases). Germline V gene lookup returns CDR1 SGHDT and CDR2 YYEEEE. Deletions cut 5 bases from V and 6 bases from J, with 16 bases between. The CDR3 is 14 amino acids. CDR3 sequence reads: CASSRPGILDTQYF. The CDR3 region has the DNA TGTGCCAGCAGTCGCCCAGGGATTTTGGATACGCAGTATTTT.

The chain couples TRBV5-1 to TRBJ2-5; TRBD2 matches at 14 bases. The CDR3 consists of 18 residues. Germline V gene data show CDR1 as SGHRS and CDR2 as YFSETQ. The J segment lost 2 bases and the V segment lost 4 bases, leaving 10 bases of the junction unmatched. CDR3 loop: CASSHRTSGGPIQETQYF. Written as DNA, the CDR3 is TGCGCCAGCAGCCATAGGACTAGCGGGGGGCCTATACAAGAGACCCAGTACTTC.

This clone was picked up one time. In DNA, the CDR3 is TGTGCCAGCAGTGGGGGACAGGGGGTGAGCTATAATTCACCCCTCCACTTT. Its translation is CASSGGQGVSYNSPLHF. The V gene is TRBV25-1, the J gene TRBJ1-6; 11 bases map to TRBD1. Germline V lookup: CDR1 MGHDK, CDR2 SYGVNS. With V trimmed by 4 bases and J by 3 bases, 5 bases remained unmatched. CDR3 size: 17 residues.